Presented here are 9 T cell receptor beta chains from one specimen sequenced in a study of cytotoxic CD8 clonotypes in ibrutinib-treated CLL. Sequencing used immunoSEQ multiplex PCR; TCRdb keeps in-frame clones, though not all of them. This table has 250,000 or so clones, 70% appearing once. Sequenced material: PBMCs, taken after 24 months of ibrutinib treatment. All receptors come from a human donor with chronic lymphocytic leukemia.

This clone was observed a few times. CDR3 loop: CSATRRAYYTF. Written as DNA, the CDR3 is TGCAGTGCTACCCGCAGGGCATACTACACCTTC. The chain links TRBV20-1 to TRBJ1-2; TRBD1 is a possible D gene (5 bases). CDR3 length: 11 residues. Trimming cost V 4 bases and J 10 bases, with 13 bases left between them. Germline V gene lookup returns CDR1 DFQATT and CDR2 SNEGSKA (reference sequence).

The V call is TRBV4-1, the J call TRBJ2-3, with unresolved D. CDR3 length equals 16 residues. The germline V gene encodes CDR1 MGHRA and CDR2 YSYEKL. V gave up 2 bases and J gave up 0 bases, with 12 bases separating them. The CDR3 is CASSQPGAGSTDTQYF. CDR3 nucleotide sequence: TGCGCCAGCAGCCAACCCGGAGCCGGGAGCACAGATACGCAGTATTTT.

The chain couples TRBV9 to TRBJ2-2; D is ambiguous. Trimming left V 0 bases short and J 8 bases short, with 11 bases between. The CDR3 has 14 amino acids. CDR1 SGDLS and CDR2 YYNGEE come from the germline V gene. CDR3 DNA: TGTGCCAGCAGCGTAGACCTGGACCGGGGGGAGCTGTTTTTT. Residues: CASSVDLDRGELFF. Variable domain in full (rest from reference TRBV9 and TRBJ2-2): DSGVTQTPKHLITATGQRVTLRCSPRSGDLSVYWYQQSLDQGLQFLIQYYNGEERAKGNILERFSAQQFPDLHSELNLSSLELGDSALYFCASSVDLDRGELFFGEGSRLTVL.

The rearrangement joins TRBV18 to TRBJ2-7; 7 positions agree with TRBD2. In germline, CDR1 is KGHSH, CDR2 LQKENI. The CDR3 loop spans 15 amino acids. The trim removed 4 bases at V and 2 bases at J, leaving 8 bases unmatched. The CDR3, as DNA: TGTGCCAGCTCACGCGGGGGACTGATCACCTACGAGCAGTACTTC. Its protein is CASSRGGLITYEQYF.

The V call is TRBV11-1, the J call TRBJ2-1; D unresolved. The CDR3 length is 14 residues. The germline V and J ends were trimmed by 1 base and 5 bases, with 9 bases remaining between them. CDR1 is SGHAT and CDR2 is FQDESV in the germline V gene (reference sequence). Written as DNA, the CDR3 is TGTGCCAGCAGCTTAGAAGGCTGGAACAATGAGCAGTTCTTC. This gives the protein CASSLEGWNNEQFF.

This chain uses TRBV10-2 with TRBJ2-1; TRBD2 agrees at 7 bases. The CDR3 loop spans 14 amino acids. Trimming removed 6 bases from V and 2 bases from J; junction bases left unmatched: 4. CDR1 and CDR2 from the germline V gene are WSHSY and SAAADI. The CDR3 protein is CASRPGLAYNEQFF. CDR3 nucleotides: TGCGCCAGCAGACCAGGACTAGCCTACAATGAGCAGTTCTTC.

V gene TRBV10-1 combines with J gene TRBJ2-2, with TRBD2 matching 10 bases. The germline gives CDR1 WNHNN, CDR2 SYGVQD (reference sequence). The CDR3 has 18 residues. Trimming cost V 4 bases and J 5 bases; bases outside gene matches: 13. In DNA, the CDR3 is TGCGCCAGCAGTGCTGGCCCTCAGCGGGAGGGCCGGACCGGGGAGCTGTTTTTT. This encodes CASSAGPQREGRTGELFF.

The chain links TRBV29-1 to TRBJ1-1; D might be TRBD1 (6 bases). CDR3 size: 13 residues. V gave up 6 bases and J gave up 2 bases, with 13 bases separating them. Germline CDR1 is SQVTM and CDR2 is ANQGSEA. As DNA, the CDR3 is TGCAGCGTAGCGGGACATCTCAACACTGAAGCTTTCTTT. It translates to CSVAGHLNTEAFF.

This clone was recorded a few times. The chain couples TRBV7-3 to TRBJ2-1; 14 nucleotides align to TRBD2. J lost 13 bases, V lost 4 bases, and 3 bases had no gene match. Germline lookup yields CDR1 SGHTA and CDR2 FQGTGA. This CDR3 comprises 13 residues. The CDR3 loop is CASSSGLAGVQFF. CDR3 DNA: TGTGCCAGCAGCTCGGGACTAGCGGGAGTTCAGTTCTTC.